The 20 T cell receptor beta chains below all came from one sample that was sequenced in a study of blood T cell repertoires in COVID-19. Data came from immunoSEQ multiplex PCR; TCRdb stores just in-frame clones and leaves some out. The sample shows about 330,000 clones, more than 75% of them seen only once. The sample comprised peripheral blood. The receptors here all came from a woman between 50 and 59 years old with acute or convalescent COVID-19.

In its sample, this clone was seen once. The gene calls are TRBV6-6 and TRBJ1-1; no definite D call. Trimming cost V 7 bases and J 0 bases, with 9 bases left between them. Germline lookup yields CDR1 MNHNY and CDR2 SVGAGI (reference sequence). CDR3 length equals 13 residues. CDR3 in amino acids: CASTRDMNTEAFF. The CDR3 nucleotides read TGTGCCAGCACCCGGGATATGAACACTGAAGCTTTCTTT.

The chain combines TRBV18 with TRBJ1-1; D gene unclear. CDR1 is KGHSH and CDR2 is LQKENI in the germline V gene. V was trimmed by 2 bases and J by 11 bases, leaving 15 bases between them. The CDR3 length is 13 residues. Here the CDR3 reads CASSPNYRRWAFF. DNA for the CDR3: TGTGCCAGCTCACCAAATTACCGCCGGTGGGCTTTCTTT.

V and J are TRBV3-1 (or the pseudogene TRBV3-2) and TRBJ2-5; TRBD1 is a possible D gene (6 bases). Deletions cut 7 bases from V and 2 bases from J, with 11 bases between. The CDR3 has 13 amino acids. CDR1 is LGHDT, CDR2 YNNKEL, per germline (reference sequence). The chain's CDR3 is CASNRVEQETQYF. The CDR3 nucleotides read TGTGCCAGCAACAGGGTGGAGCAAGAGACCCAGTACTTC.

The V gene is TRBV6-5, the J gene TRBJ2-7; TRBD1 might be the D (5 bases). CDR1 and CDR2 from the germline V gene are MNHEY and SVGAGI. Trimming took off 2 bases at V and 2 bases at J, with 16 bases between the two ends. The CDR3 is 16 amino acids. CDR3 in DNA: TGTGCCAGCAGTTACCATTTTAGGGGTCGTACCTACGAGCAGTACTTC. This gives the protein CASSYHFRGRTYEQYF.

CDR3 coding DNA: TGTGCCAGCAGTGAATGGGTGGGACAGGACGGATACGAGCAGTACTTC. Translation: CASSEWVGQDGYEQYF. The chain carries TRBV6-1 and TRBJ2-7; 8 bases are a match to TRBD1. Per germline, CDR1 MNHNS and CDR2 SASEGT. J gave up 4 bases and V 2 bases, and 10 bases lay outside the gene matches. The CDR3 totals 16 residues.

This clone was recorded only once. This chain uses TRBV9 with TRBJ2-7; D is possibly TRBD1 (5 bases). The CDR3 has 12 amino acids. The germline gives CDR1 SGDLS, CDR2 YYNGEE. Trimming took 4 bases from V and 3 from J, leaving 8 bases between them. Here the CDR3 DNA reads TGTGCCAGCAGCCATGACAGCTACGAGCAGTACTTC. Translating it yields CASSHDSYEQYF.

V gene TRBV6-5 combines with J gene TRBJ2-5, with TRBD1 matching 7 bases. V lost 1 base, J lost 3 bases, and 5 bases stayed unmatched. Per the germline V gene, CDR1 is MNHEY and CDR2 is SVGAGI. The CDR3 has 15 amino acids. The CDR3 loop is CASSYLPGQKETQYF. In DNA, the CDR3 is TGTGCCAGCAGTTACTTACCGGGACAGAAAGAGACCCAGTACTTC.

J is TRBJ2-2 and V is TRBV30; 8 bases are a match to TRBD2. V gave up 4 bases and J gave up 2 bases; unmatched junction bases: 6. Germline V gene lookup returns CDR1 GTSNPN and CDR2 SVGIG (reference sequence). The CDR3 totals 15 residues. The CDR3 region is CAWTASGYNTGELFF. The CDR3 nucleotides are TGTGCCTGGACGGCTAGCGGGTACAACACCGGGGAGCTGTTTTTT.

This chain joins TRBV18 and TRBJ2-3; TRBD1 matches at 7 bases. Germline lookup yields CDR1 KGHSH and CDR2 LQKENI. The ends lost 2 bases at V and 1 base at J; junction bases unmatched: 0. The CDR3 covers 14 residues. Written as DNA, the CDR3 is TGTGCCAGCTCACCAGGGACAGGCACAGATACGCAGTATTTT. Amino acids: CASSPGTGTDTQYF.

This chain links TRBV5-8 with TRBJ1-5, with TRBD1 matching 10 bases. With 4 bases clipped from V and 4 bases from J, the junction kept 5 bases outside the gene matches. Germline V gene sequence: CDR1 SGHTS, CDR2 YDEGEE. The CDR3 covers 15 residues. The DNA for the CDR3 is TGTGCCAGCAGCACCCGGGACAGGGGTAATCAGCCCCAGCATTTT. As protein: CASSTRDRGNQPQHF.

V and J are TRBV4-2 and TRBJ2-3; 9 positions match TRBD2. The CDR3 spans 16 residues. Germline loops: CDR1 LGHNA, CDR2 YNFKEQ. With V trimmed by 2 bases and J by 3 bases, 6 bases remained unmatched. DNA of the CDR3: TGTGCCAGCAGCCAACCCTTAGCGGGAGAAACAGATACGCAGTATTTT. Its translation: CASSQPLAGETDTQYF.

The CDR3 spells CASSSRLEDEQYF. The CDR3 nucleotides read TGTGCCAGCAGTTCCCGACTGGAGGACGAGCAGTACTTC. The genes are TRBV28 and TRBJ2-7, with D maybe TRBD2 (5 bases). The germline V gene encodes CDR1 MDHEN and CDR2 SYDVKM. Trimming removed 4 bases from V and 5 bases from J, with 12 bases in between. There are 13 residues in the CDR3.

The J gene is TRBJ2-4, the V gene TRBV7-2; TRBD1 aligns across 11 bases. Germline CDR1 is SGHTA and CDR2 is FQGNSA. The ends lost 5 bases at V and 2 bases at J; junction bases unmatched: 8. This CDR3 spans 17 amino acids. The CDR3, as DNA: TGTGCCAGCAGCCCTCGGGGACAGGGGGTTTCCAAAAACATTCAGTACTTC. Translating it yields CASSPRGQGVSKNIQYF.

This chain connects TRBV28 to TRBJ2-1; D perhaps matches TRBD2 (6 bases). Germline V CDR1 and CDR2: MDHEN, SYDVKM. Deletions cut 8 bases from V and 4 bases from J, with 9 bases between. This CDR3 has 12 amino acids. CDR3: CASGAGYNEQFF. The CDR3 DNA follows: TGTGCCAGCGGGGCGGGGTACAATGAGCAGTTCTTC.

V and J are TRBV28 and TRBJ1-2, with a tentative D call TRBD1 (5 bases). The CDR3 extends over 12 amino acids. V was clipped by 10 bases and J by 4 bases, with 13 bases between them. The germline V gene has CDR1 MDHEN and CDR2 SYDVKM. In nucleotides, the CDR3 is TGTGCCACCAATTCAGGGTCCTATGGCTACACCTTC. Amino acids: CATNSGSYGYTF.

This clone was recorded once. The chain has TRBV19 and TRBJ2-7, with 8 bases that match TRBD1. Trimming removed 8 bases from V and 4 bases from J; junction bases left unmatched: 4. The V gene's germline CDR1 is LNHDA and CDR2 SQIVND (reference sequence). This CDR3 contains 12 residues. The CDR3 DNA sequence: TGTGCCAGTCGACAGGGGCATTACGAGCAGTACTTC. Protein: CASRQGHYEQYF.

This chain connects TRBV13 to TRBJ2-3; tentative D call: TRBD1 (6 bases). V was cut by 4 bases and J by 4 bases, with 12 bases left in between. CDR3 length equals 14 residues. CDR1 and CDR2 from the germline V gene are PRHDT and FYEKMQ (reference sequence). The CDR3 sequence: CASSSWGRPDTQYF. For the CDR3, the DNA is TGTGCCAGCAGCTCTTGGGGGCGTCCAGATACGCAGTATTTT.

This clone is a singleton in its sample. The chain couples TRBV6-1 to TRBJ1-2; perhaps TRBD1 as D (5 bases). The CDR3 contains 14 residues. Trimming removed 2 bases from V and 3 bases from J, with 10 bases in between. Germline V lookup: CDR1 MNHNS, CDR2 SASEGT. The CDR3, as DNA: TGTGCCAGCAGTGAACAGGGACTCGACTATGGCTACACCTTC. Translation: CASSEQGLDYGYTF.

The V and J genes are TRBV5-4 and TRBJ2-2, with 10 bases identical to TRBD2. From germline, CDR1 is SGHNT and CDR2 YYREEE (reference sequence). The CDR3 contains 15 residues. The ends lost 4 bases at V and 3 bases at J; junction bases unmatched: 3. This chain's CDR3 is CASSSGLADTGELFF. In DNA form, the CDR3 reads TGTGCCAGCAGCAGCGGACTAGCGGACACCGGGGAGCTGTTTTTT.

This chain links TRBV6-2 or TRBV6-3 with TRBJ2-3; D is undetermined. Trimming left V 6 bases short and J 5 bases short, with 9 bases between. There are 12 residues in the CDR3. Germline V CDR1 and CDR2: MNHEY, SVGEGT. The CDR3 region is CASSSSVDTQYF. In DNA form, the CDR3 reads TGTGCCAGCAGCAGCAGCGTAGATACGCAGTATTTT.